Shown below are 29 T cell receptor beta chains from a single sample sequenced in a study of T cells of healthy individuals. TCRdb processed the 5' RACE reads anew with MiXCR; each CDR3 protein has one entry. The repertoire consists of over 40,000 distinct CDR3 sequences, with 4% to 5% occurring once and the leading ten covering 9.2%. The receptors come from a human donor in good health.

This clonotype was counted at least ten times. The chain joins TRBV20-1 to TRBJ2-4; D is possibly TRBD2 (6 bases). Germline V CDR1 and CDR2: DFQATT, SNEGSKA (reference sequence). Trimming took off 3 bases at V and 6 bases at J, with 39 bases between the two ends. This CDR3 region has 22 residues. The CDR3 DNA is TGCAGTGCTAGGGGATTTAGTGAGCCTGGGAGGAACCCCCTGATCCACGGAAACATTCAGTACTTC. This gives the protein CSARGFSEPGRNPLIHGNIQYF.

The genes are TRBV6-5 and TRBJ1-5; D is undetermined. The ends were cut back, 5 bases at V and 4 bases at J, with 9 bases in the middle. The CDR3 extends over 13 amino acids. CDR1 is MNHEY, CDR2 SVGAGI, per germline. The CDR3 here is CASSPTLNQPQHF. CDR3 DNA sequence: TGTGCCAGCAGTCCAACCTTAAATCAGCCCCAGCATTTT.

The J gene is TRBJ2-1, the V gene TRBV6-5; 9 positions agree with TRBD1. Germline CDR1 MNHEY, CDR2 SVGAGI. Losses at the gene ends were 6 bases for V and 3 bases for J; bases not matched to a gene: 6. This CDR3 region has 15 residues. The CDR3 protein is CASRFGTGYYNEQFF. In DNA form, the CDR3 reads TGTGCCAGCAGGTTCGGGACAGGGTACTACAATGAGCAGTTCTTC.

This clonotype was detected ten times or more. The gene calls are TRBV5-1 and TRBJ2-2; TRBD1 agrees at 7 bases. Germline trimming cut 4 bases from V and 4 bases from J; bases unmatched to any gene: 4. Germline V gives CDR1 SGHRS, CDR2 YFSETQ. This CDR3 is 14 amino acids long. Here the CDR3 reads CASSPGTATGELFF. CDR3 nucleotide sequence: TGCGCCAGCAGCCCTGGGACAGCCACCGGGGAGCTGTTTTTT.

This clonotype showed up many times. The gene calls are TRBV7-8 and TRBJ1-2, with D perhaps matching TRBD1 (6 bases). The CDR3 totals 14 residues. The V gene lost 4 bases and the J gene lost 3 bases, with 12 bases spanning the gap. Germline CDR1 SGHVS, CDR2 FQNEAQ. The CDR3 spells CASSSSGGDYGYTF. The DNA for the CDR3 is TGTGCCAGCAGCTCAAGTGGGGGCGACTATGGCTACACCTTC.

In regard to this clonotype: This may be a read error: a much more frequent sequence differs by one nucleotide. The CDR3 DNA reads TGCGCCAGCAGCCACTACGATGAGAAGTTCTTC. This translates into CASSHYDEKFF. The chain carries TRBV4-1 and TRBJ2-1; D uncertain. Germline V gives CDR1 MGHRA, CDR2 YSYEKL. CDR3 size: 11 residues.

This clonotype has only a few counts. This sequence joins TRBV6-2 or TRBV6-3 and TRBJ2-5; possibly TRBD2 for D (5 bases). The CDR3 is 15 amino acids. The V end was cut by 6 bases, the J end by 1 base, with 15 bases between. Per germline, CDR1 MNHEY and CDR2 SVGEGT. DNA of the CDR3: TGTGCCAGCAGCAGAAGTAGACTACTCCAAGAGACCCAGTACTTC. Translation: CASSRSRLLQETQYF.

This clonotype was detected ten times or more. V usage is TRBV20-1 and J usage is TRBJ2-3; D is possibly TRBD1 or TRBD2 (5 bases each). This CDR3 spans 12 amino acids. Germline V gene data show CDR1 as DFQATT and CDR2 as SNEGSKA (reference sequence). V lost 6 bases, J lost 4 bases, and 11 bases lay in between. The CDR3 region has the DNA TGCAGTGCCCTCCGAGGGGCAGATACGCAGTATTTT. The encoded protein is CSALRGADTQYF.

This clonotype appeared a few times. The chain employs TRBV4-1 and TRBJ1-1, with D hard to call. Trimming stripped 0 bases from V and 1 base from J, with 9 bases between. Germline V gene data show CDR1 as MGHRA and CDR2 as YSYEKL. This CDR3 comprises 15 residues. The CDR3: CASSQDPTGNTEAFF. CDR3 in DNA: TGCGCCAGCAGCCAAGATCCGACTGGGAACACTGAAGCTTTCTTT.

This clonotype was recorded many times. The V and J genes are TRBV6-5 and TRBJ1-2; perhaps TRBD1 as D (6 bases). The ends were cut back, 5 bases at V and 2 bases at J, with 15 bases in the middle. Germline loops: CDR1 MNHEY, CDR2 SVGAGI. There are 15 residues in the CDR3. The CDR3 is CASSADRLTNYGYTF. In nucleotides, the CDR3 is TGTGCCAGCAGTGCCGACAGGCTGACCAACTATGGCTACACCTTC.

CDR3 sequence (DNA): TGCGCCAGCAGCTCTGGGGGGGGGTACACTGAAGCTTTCTTT. Protein sequence: CASSSGGGYTEAFF. The rearrangement joins TRBV5-1 to TRBJ1-1; perhaps TRBD1 as D (5 bases). The germline gives CDR1 SGHRS, CDR2 YFSETQ. V was cut by 3 bases and J by 3 bases, with 12 bases left in between. CDR3 length: 14 residues.

This clonotype has only a few counts. The rearrangement links TRBV5-4 to TRBJ2-5; 10 positions match TRBD2. The CDR3 is 16 residues long. With V trimmed by 0 bases and J by 3 bases, 5 bases remained unmatched. Germline CDR1 is SGHNT and CDR2 is YYREEE (reference sequence). The CDR3 reads CASSLAASGGKETQYF. In DNA, the CDR3 is TGTGCCAGCAGCTTGGCGGCTAGCGGGGGAAAAGAGACCCAGTACTTC.

This clonotype was picked up many times. The gene calls are TRBV12-3 or TRBV12-4 and TRBJ2-5; 15 nucleotides line up with TRBD2. CDR3 length equals 15 residues. The V gene end was trimmed by 5 bases and the J gene end by 5 bases; junction bases not matched to a gene: 3. CDR3 sequence: CASSIGTSGRETQYF. CDR3 bases: TGTGCCAGCAGTATCGGGACTAGCGGGAGGGAGACCCAGTACTTC.

This clonotype has at least ten counts. V is TRBV6-5 and J is TRBJ1-5, with D perhaps TRBD1 (5 bases). Germline values: CDR1 MNHEY, CDR2 SVGAGI. This CDR3 has 14 residues. The V end lost 0 bases, the J end lost 7 bases, and 10 bases lay between the germline ends. CDR3 amino acids: CASSYSRGGQPQHF. The CDR3 region has the DNA TGTGCCAGCAGTTACTCGAGGGGAGGCCAGCCCCAGCATTTT.

This clonotype was counted at least ten times. V usage is TRBV4-1 and J usage is TRBJ2-2; 8 bases agree with TRBD2. The germline V gene has CDR1 MGHRA and CDR2 YSYEKL. The V and J ends lost 3 bases and 1 base, in that order; junction bases with no gene match: 10. The length of the CDR3 is 18 residues. In DNA, the CDR3 is TGCGCCAGCAGCCAGCCTCCGGGGGGGGCCGGGAACACCGGGGAGCTGTTTTTT. Its translation: CASSQPPGGAGNTGELFF.

This clonotype has at least ten counts. The J gene is TRBJ2-1, the V gene TRBV14; perhaps TRBD2 as D (6 bases). Deletions cut 4 bases from V and 0 bases from J, with 13 bases between. There are 16 residues in the CDR3. CDR1 is SGHDN and CDR2 is FVKESK in the germline V gene. CDR3 in amino acids: CASSPPLANSYNEQFF. The CDR3 nucleotides are TGTGCCAGCAGCCCCCCTCTAGCGAACTCCTACAATGAGCAGTTCTTC. The variable domain in full, completed from reference TRBV14 and TRBJ2-1, reads EAGVTQFPSHSVIEKGQTVTLRCDPISGHDNLYWYRRVMGKEIKFLLHFVKESKQDESGMPNNRFLAERTGGTYSTLKVQPAELEDSGVYFCASSPPLANSYNEQFFGPGTRLTVL.

Ten or more counts support this clonotype. The chain carries TRBV19 and TRBJ1-5; maybe TRBD1 (5 bases). V was cut by 4 bases and J by 1 base, with 11 bases left in between. The CDR3 has 15 residues. Germline V gives CDR1 LNHDA, CDR2 SQIVND (reference sequence). CDR3 sequence reads: CASSTTGRSNQPQHF. The CDR3 DNA is TGTGCCAGTAGTACCACGGGACGCAGCAATCAGCCCCAGCATTTT.

This clonotype was counted at least ten times. V gene TRBV27 combines with J gene TRBJ1-5; D gene unclear. This CDR3 is 14 amino acids long. The germline CDR1 and CDR2 sequences are MNHEY and SMNVEV (reference sequence). Trimming took 0 bases from V and 4 from J, leaving 7 bases between them. CDR3 nucleotides: TGTGCCAGCAGTTTATCAGACCCGAATCAGCCCCAGCATTTT. Its protein product is CASSLSDPNQPQHF.

This clonotype came up many times. The J gene is TRBJ1-4, the V gene TRBV2; D may be TRBD1 (5 bases). V dropped 5 bases and J dropped 0 bases, with 13 bases sitting between them. From germline, CDR1 is SNHLY and CDR2 FYNNEI. The CDR3 is 16 residues long. This CDR3 reads CASSRQPLATNEKLFF. The CDR3, as DNA: TGTGCCAGCAGTCGACAGCCCCTTGCAACTAATGAAAAACTGTTTTTT.

In regard to this clonotype: Given a much more abundant clone one base away, this may be a read error. The chain carries TRBV27 and TRBJ2-3; D may be TRBD1 or TRBD2 (6 bases each). Trimming removed 0 bases from V and 8 bases from J, with 21 bases in between. From germline, CDR1 is MNHEY and CDR2 SMNVEV (reference sequence). The CDR3 sequence is 17 residues long. In nucleotides, the CDR3 is TGTGCCAGCAGTTTATCGTCTAGAGGGGGAGGAGCAGTTACGCAGTATTTT. Amino acid sequence: CASSLSSRGGGAVTQYF.

The chain combines TRBV29-1 with TRBJ1-5; weak D call: TRBD1 (5 bases). V lost 4 bases, J lost 6 bases, and 16 bases lay in between. The CDR3 length is 14 residues. Germline V gene sequence: CDR1 SQVTM, CDR2 ANQGSEA. This chain's CDR3 is CSVALAGGTQPQHF. CDR3 in DNA: TGCAGCGTTGCACTGGCTGGTGGGACTCAGCCCCAGCATTTT. The full variable domain, in which reference TRBV29-1 and TRBJ1-5 provide the parts outside the CDR3, is SAVISQKPSRDICQRGTSLTIQCQVDSQVTMMFWYRQQPGQSLTLIATANQGSEATYESGFVIDKFPISRPNLTFSTLTVSNMSPEDSSIYLCSVALAGGTQPQHFGDGTRLSIL.

This clonotype was recorded many times. V and J are TRBV20-1 and TRBJ2-1; the D gene is possibly TRBD2 (6 bases). Trimming cost V 0 bases and J 3 bases, with 12 bases left between them. Per germline, CDR1 DFQATT and CDR2 SNEGSKA (reference sequence). The CDR3 totals 15 residues. CDR3 nucleotides: TGCAGTGCTAGAGATGTGGGGGAGGACTACAATGAGCAGTTCTTC. Translating it yields CSARDVGEDYNEQFF.

Ten or more counts support this clonotype. The CDR3: CASSYYSSNQPQHF. CDR3 in DNA: TGTGCCAGCAGTTACTATAGCAGCAATCAGCCCCAGCATTTT. The V and J genes are TRBV6-5 and TRBJ1-5; no firm D call. The germline V gene encodes CDR1 MNHEY and CDR2 SVGAGI. The CDR3 totals 14 residues. The V end was cut by 1 base, the J end by 1 base, with 5 bases between.

This clonotype was seen many times. This rearrangement joins TRBV7-2 to TRBJ2-1, with 9 bases matching TRBD2. The CDR3 runs 14 residues. The germline CDR1 and CDR2 sequences are SGHTA and FQGNSA. With V trimmed by 6 bases and J by 2 bases, 2 bases remained unmatched. As DNA, the CDR3 is TGTGCCAGCAGACTAGCGGGCACCTACAATGAGCAGTTCTTC. Translated, it gives CASRLAGTYNEQFF.

This clonotype has a count of ten or more. Its ends do not fully match the called genes, so a read error is possible. The J gene is TRBJ1-4, the V gene TRBV7-9; D is unresolved. The germline CDR1 and CDR2 sequences are SEHNR and FQNEAQ (reference sequence). This CDR3 comprises 14 residues. CDR3 in amino acids: CASSVSATNEKLFF. The CDR3, as DNA: TGCGCCAGCAGCGTTAGTGCAACTAATGAAAAACTGTTTTTT.

This clonotype was counted at least ten times. The chain joins TRBV12-3 or TRBV12-4 to TRBJ2-7, with D possibly TRBD2 on 7 matching bases. V lost 5 bases to trimming and J lost 6 bases, with 14 bases between them. The CDR3 has 13 residues. CDR3 nucleotide sequence: TGTGCCAGCAGTCGGGGGGCTTCCCGCGAGCAGTACTTC. It encodes CASSRGASREQYF.

This clonotype appeared a few times. This chain uses TRBV12-3 or TRBV12-4 with TRBJ2-7, with TRBD2 matching 14 bases. V shed 4 bases, J shed 9 bases, and the junction held 5 bases outside the gene matches. CDR3 size: 14 residues. The DNA of the CDR3 is TGTGCCAGCAGTTCCGGGACTAGCGGGAGTTCGCAGTACTTC. Translation: CASSSGTSGSSQYF.

This clonotype has at least ten counts. V usage is TRBV11-2 and J usage is TRBJ1-1, with a tentative D call TRBD1 (5 bases). CDR1 and CDR2 (germline): SGHAT, FQNNGV. The germline V and J ends were trimmed by 1 base and 0 bases, with 12 bases remaining between them. The CDR3 is 16 residues long. The CDR3 is CASSLGGHEMNTEAFF. CDR3 nucleotides: TGTGCCAGCAGCTTAGGGGGCCACGAAATGAACACTGAAGCTTTCTTT.

This clonotype was recorded many times. The rearrangement joins TRBV20-1 to TRBJ1-4; TRBD1 matches 9 bases. Per germline, CDR1 DFQATT and CDR2 SNEGSKA (reference sequence). This CDR3 contains 13 residues. Trimming at V came to 5 bases and at J to 6 bases, leaving 4 bases not matched to a gene. The CDR3 protein is CSASRTGDEKLFF. CDR3 coding DNA: TGCAGTGCTTCGAGGACAGGGGATGAAAAACTGTTTTTT.